The 5 T cell receptor beta chains given below trace back to one sample, sequenced in a study of cytomegalovirus exposure and HLA in healthy donors. Some clones are missing from TCRdb's copy, which holds only in-frame ones; the method was immunoSEQ multiplex PCR. The table shows some 170,000 clones, with approximately 87% occurring only once. The sequenced sample was PBMCs. Receptors were obtained from a woman aged 30 to 39 in good health and CMV-seronegative.

This chain connects TRBV6-1 to TRBJ1-6, with D uncertain. The germline V gene has CDR1 MNHNS and CDR2 SASEGT. Trimming took 4 bases from V and 6 from J, leaving 13 bases between them. This CDR3 has 15 amino acids. The CDR3 DNA reads as TGTGCCAGCAGTGTCAAGTCGGCGGGTAATTCACCCCTCCACTTT. Translation: CASSVKSAGNSPLHF.

In nucleotides, the CDR3 is TGTGCCAGCAGCTTCTCGGGTGCTGAAGCTTTCTTT. Its translation is CASSFSGAEAFF. This chain uses TRBV7-8 with TRBJ1-1; D gene uncertain. CDR1 is SGHVS and CDR2 is FQNEAQ in the germline V gene. V lost 3 bases to trimming and J lost 6 bases, with 8 bases between them. The CDR3 runs 12 residues.

The chain carries TRBV19 and TRBJ2-5; 11 bases are shared with TRBD2. The CDR3 runs to 17 residues. The V gene end was trimmed by 5 bases and the J gene end by 5 bases; junction bases not matched to a gene: 13. CDR1 is LNHDA and CDR2 is SQIVND in the germline V gene (reference sequence). The CDR3 nucleotides read TGTGCCAGTAGTCCCCACCGAGGGGTAGCGGGGGGGGAGACCCAGTACTTC. Translating it yields CASSPHRGVAGGETQYF. Using reference TRBV19 and TRBJ2-5 for the parts outside the CDR3, the full variable domain is DGGITQSPKYLFRKEGQNVTLSCEQNLNHDAMYWYRQDPGQGLRLIYYSQIVNDFQKGDIAEGYSVSREKKESFPLTVTSAQKNPTAFYLCASSPHRGVAGGETQYFGPGTRLLVL.

J is TRBJ1-6 and V is TRBV25-1, with 8 bases matching TRBD1. Germline CDR1 MGHDK, CDR2 SYGVNS. The length of the CDR3 is 14 residues. J was trimmed by 5 bases and V by 4 bases; bases with no gene match: 1. The CDR3 region has the DNA TGTGCCAGCAGTGGGGGACAGGATAATTCACCCCTCCACTTT. Its protein is CASSGGQDNSPLHF.

This chain joins TRBV18 and TRBJ1-6, with no clear D. The germline gives CDR1 KGHSH, CDR2 LQKENI. The V end was cut by 2 bases, the J end by 7 bases, with 6 bases between. The length of the CDR3 is 13 residues. This chain's CDR3 is CASSPAENSPLHF. The CDR3 nucleotides are TGTGCCAGCTCACCAGCCGAGAATTCACCCCTCCACTTT.